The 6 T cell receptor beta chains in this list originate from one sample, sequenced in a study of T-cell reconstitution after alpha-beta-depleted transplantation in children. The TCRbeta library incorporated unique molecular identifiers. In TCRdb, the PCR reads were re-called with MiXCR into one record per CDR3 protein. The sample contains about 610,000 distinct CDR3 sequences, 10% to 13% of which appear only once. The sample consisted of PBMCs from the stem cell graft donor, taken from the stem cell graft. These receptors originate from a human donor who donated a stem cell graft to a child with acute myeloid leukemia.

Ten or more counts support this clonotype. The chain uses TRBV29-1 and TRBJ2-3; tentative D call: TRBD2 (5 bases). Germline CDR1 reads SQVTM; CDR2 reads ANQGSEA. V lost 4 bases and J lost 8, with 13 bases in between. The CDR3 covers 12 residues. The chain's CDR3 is CSVVERARTQYF. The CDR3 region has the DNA TGCAGCGTTGTTGAGAGGGCTCGTACGCAGTATTTT.

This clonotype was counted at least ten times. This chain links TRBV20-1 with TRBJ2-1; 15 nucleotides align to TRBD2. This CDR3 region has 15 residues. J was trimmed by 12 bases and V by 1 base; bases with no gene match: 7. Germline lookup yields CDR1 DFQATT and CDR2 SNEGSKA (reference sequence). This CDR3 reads CSARGRTSGRATQFF. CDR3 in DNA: TGCAGTGCTAGAGGACGGACTAGCGGGAGGGCGACGCAGTTCTTC.

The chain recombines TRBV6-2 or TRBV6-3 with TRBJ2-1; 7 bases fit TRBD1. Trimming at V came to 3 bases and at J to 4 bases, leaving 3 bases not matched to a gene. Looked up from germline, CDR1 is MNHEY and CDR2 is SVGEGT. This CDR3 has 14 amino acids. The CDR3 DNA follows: TGTGCCAGCAGTTATGGGACAGTGTACAATGAGCAGTTCTTC. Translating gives CASSYGTVYNEQFF.

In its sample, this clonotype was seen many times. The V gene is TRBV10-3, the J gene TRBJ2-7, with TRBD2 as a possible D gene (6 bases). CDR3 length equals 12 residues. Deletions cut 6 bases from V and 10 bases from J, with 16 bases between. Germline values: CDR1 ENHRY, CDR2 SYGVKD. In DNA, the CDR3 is TGTGCCATCAGGAGGGACCCCGGGAGTCAGTACTTC. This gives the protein CAIRRDPGSQYF.

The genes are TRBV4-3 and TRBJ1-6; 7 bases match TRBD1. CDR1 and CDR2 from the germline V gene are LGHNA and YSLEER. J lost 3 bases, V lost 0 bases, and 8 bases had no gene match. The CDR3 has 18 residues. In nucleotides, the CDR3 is TGCGCCAGCAGCCAAGATCCAGGGGGGGCAAGCTATAATTCACCCCTCCACTTT. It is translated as CASSQDPGGASYNSPLHF.

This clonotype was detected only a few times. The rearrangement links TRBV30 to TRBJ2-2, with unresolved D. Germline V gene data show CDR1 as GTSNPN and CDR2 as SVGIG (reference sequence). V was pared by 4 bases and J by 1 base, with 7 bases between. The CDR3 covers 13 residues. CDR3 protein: CAWTYLNTGELFF. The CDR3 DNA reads TGTGCCTGGACCTATCTGAACACCGGGGAGCTGTTTTTT.